This TCR beta chain was retrieved from a study of shared clonotypes between healthy human individuals. Method: immunoSEQ multiplex PCR; TCRdb's copy keeps in-frame clones and lacks some. There are some 490,000 clones in the sample; 81% occur only once, and roughly 12% lies in the top ten. Trimming pared 5 bases from V and 4 bases from J, leaving 9 bases between. The germline CDR1 and CDR2 sequences are PRHDT and FYEKMQ (reference sequence). The CDR3 loop spans 12 amino acids. In regard to this clone: Distinct nucleotide sequences in the sample also encode this CDR3.

This chain joins TRBV13 and TRBJ2-7; D not certain. The specimen was PBMCs. This TCR was recovered from a middle-aged woman in good health. Some clones in this sample may be carry-over from other donors' samples. CDR3 loop: CASSPDRYEQYF. CDR3 sequence (DNA): TGTGCCAGCAGCCCGGACCGATACGAGCAGTACTTC.